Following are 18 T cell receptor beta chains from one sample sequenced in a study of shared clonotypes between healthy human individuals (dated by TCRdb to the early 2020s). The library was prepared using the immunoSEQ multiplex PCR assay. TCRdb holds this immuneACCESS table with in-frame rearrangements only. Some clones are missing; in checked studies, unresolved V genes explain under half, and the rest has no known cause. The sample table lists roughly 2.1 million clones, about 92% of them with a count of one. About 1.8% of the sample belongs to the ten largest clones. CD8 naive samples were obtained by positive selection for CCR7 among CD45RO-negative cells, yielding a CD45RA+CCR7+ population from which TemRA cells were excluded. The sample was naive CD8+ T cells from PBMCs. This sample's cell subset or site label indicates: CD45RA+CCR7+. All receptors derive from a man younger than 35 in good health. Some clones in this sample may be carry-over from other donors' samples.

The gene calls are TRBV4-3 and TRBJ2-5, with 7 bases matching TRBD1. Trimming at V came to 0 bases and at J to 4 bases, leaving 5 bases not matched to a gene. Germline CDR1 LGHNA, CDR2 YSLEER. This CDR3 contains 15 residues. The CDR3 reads CASSQDRDSGETQYF. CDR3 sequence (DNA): TGCGCCAGCAGCCAAGATAGGGACAGCGGAGAGACCCAGTACTTC.

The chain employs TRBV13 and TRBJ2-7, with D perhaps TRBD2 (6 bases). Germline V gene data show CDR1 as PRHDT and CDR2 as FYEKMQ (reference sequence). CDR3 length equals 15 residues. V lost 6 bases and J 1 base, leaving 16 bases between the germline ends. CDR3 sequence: CASSGGMTGSYEQYF. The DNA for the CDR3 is TGTGCCAGCAGTGGCGGGATGACGGGATCCTACGAGCAGTACTTC.

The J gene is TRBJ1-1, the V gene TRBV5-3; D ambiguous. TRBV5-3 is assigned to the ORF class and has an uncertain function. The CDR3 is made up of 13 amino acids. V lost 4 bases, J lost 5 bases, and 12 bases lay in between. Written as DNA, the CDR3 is TGTGCCAGAAGCCCCGGACGGGGTACTGAAGCTTTCTTT. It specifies CARSPGRGTEAFF.

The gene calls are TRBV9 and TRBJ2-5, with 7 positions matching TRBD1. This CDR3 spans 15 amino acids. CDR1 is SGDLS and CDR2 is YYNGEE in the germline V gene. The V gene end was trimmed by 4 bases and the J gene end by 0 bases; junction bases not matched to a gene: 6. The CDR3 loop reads CASSPGQVNQETQYF. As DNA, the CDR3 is TGTGCCAGCAGCCCCGGACAGGTTAACCAAGAGACCCAGTACTTC.

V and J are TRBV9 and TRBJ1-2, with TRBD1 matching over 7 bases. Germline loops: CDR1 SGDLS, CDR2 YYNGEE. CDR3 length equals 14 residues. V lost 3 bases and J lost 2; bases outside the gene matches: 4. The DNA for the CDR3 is TGTGCCAGCAGCGGGTCGACAGGGAACTATGGCTACACCTTC. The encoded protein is CASSGSTGNYGYTF.

CDR3 protein: CASSPNRLAGGPLPEQYF. The CDR3 DNA reads TGCGCCAGCAGCCCCAATAGACTAGCGGGAGGCCCCCTTCCCGAGCAGTACTTC. The chain recombines TRBV4-3 with TRBJ2-7, with 13 bases fitting TRBD2. Germline values: CDR1 LGHNA, CDR2 YSLEER. This CDR3 is built from 18 residues. V trimming: 4 bases; J trimming: 6 bases; junction bases outside the gene matches: 15.

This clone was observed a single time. CDR3 loop: CTSSQVYHVPETQYF. The DNA for the CDR3 is TGCACCAGCAGCCAAGTGTACCACGTTCCAGAGACCCAGTACTTC. The V and J genes are TRBV1 and TRBJ2-5. TRBV1 is a pseudogene. This CDR3 region has 15 residues.

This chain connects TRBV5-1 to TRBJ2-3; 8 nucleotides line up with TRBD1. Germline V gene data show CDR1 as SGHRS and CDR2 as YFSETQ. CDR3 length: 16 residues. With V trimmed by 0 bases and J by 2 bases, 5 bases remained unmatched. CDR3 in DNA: TGCGCCAGCAGCTTGGGGGACAGGTTGCCCACAGATACGCAGTATTTT. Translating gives CASSLGDRLPTDTQYF.

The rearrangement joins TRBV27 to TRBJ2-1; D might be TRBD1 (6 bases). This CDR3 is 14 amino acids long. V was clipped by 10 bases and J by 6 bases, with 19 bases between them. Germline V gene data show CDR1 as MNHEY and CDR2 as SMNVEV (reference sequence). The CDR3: CAIRDTGLFNEQFF. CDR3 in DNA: TGTGCCATTAGGGACACAGGGTTGTTCAATGAGCAGTTCTTC.

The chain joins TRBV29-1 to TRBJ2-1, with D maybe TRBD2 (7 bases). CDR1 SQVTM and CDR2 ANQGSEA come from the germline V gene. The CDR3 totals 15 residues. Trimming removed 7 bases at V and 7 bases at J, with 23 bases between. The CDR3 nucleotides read TGCAGCGGAGAGGGGGGGACCTCGACGGGGAATGAGCAGTTCTTC. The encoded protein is CSGEGGTSTGNEQFF.

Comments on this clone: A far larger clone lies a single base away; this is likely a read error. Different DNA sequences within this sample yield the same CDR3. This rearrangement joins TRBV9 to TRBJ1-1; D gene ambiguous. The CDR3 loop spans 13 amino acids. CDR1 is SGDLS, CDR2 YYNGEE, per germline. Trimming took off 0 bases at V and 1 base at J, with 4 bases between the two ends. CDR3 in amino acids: CASSVGANTEAFF. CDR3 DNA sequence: TGTGCCAGCAGCGTAGGAGCGAACACTGAAGCTTTCTTT. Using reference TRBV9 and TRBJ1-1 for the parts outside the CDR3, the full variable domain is DSGVTQTPKHLITATGQRVTLRCSPRSGDLSVYWYQQSLDQGLQFLIQYYNGEERAKGNILERFSAQQFPDLHSELNLSSLELGDSALYFCASSVGANTEAFFGQGTRLTVV.

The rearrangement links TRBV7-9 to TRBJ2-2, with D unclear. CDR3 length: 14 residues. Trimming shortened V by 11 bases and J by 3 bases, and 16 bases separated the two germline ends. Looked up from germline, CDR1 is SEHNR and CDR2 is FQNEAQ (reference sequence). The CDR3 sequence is CASSPRTYTGELFF. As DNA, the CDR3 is TGTGCCTCTTCCCCCCGGACGTACACCGGGGAGCTGTTTTTT.

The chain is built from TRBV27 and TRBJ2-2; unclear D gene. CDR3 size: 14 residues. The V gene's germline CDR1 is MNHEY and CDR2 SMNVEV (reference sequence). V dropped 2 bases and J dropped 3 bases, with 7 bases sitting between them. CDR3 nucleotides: TGTGCCAGCAGTTTAGCACTTCACACCGGGGAGCTGTTTTTT. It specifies CASSLALHTGELFF.

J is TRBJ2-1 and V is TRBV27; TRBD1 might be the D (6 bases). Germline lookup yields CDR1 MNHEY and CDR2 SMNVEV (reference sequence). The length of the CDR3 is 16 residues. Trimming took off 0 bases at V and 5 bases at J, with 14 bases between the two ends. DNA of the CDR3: TGTGCCAGCAGTTTATCGTTAGGGACAAACAACAATGAGCAGTTCTTC. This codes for CASSLSLGTNNNEQFF.

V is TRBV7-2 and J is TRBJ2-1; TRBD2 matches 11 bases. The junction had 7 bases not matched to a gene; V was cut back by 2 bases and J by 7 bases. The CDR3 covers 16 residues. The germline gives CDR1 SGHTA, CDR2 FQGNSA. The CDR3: CASSLFTSGSNNEQFF. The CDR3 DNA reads TGTGCCAGCAGCTTATTTACTAGCGGGAGTAATAATGAGCAGTTCTTC.

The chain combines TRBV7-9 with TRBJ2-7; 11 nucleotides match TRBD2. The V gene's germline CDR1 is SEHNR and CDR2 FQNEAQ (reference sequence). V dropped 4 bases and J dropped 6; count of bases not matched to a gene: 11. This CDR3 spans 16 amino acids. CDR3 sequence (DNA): TGTGCCAGCAGCTCAGTCACTAGCGGGAGTTTTTTCGAGCAGTACTTC. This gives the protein CASSSVTSGSFFEQYF.

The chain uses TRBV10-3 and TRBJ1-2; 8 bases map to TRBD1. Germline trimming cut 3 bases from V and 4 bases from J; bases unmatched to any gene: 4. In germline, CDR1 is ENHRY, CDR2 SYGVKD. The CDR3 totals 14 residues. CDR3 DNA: TGTGCCATCAGTGACGACAGGGGTGGCTATGGCTACACCTTC. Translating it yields CAISDDRGGYGYTF.

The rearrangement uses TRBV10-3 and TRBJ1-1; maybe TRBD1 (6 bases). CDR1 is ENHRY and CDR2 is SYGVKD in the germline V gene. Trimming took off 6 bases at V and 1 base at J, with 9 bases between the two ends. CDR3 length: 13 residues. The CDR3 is CAIRDRKNTEAFF. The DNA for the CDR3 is TGTGCCATCAGGGACAGAAAGAACACTGAAGCTTTCTTT.